What follows are 13 T cell receptor beta chains derived from one specimen sequenced in a study of blood T cell repertoires in COVID-19. TCRdb keeps only in-frame clones here, not all; method: immunoSEQ multiplex PCR. The sample holds about 110,000 clones, roughly 80% seen once. Sequencing was done on a sample of peripheral blood. Source of these receptors: a man aged 65 to 79 with active or convalescent COVID-19.

This clone was counted between two and nine times. This sequence joins TRBV19 and TRBJ1-3, with a tentative D call TRBD1 (5 bases). The CDR3 spans 14 residues. Trimming cost V 4 bases and J 4 bases, with 11 bases left between them. Looked up from germline, CDR1 is LNHDA and CDR2 is SQIVND (reference sequence). The CDR3 spells CASSTGSSGNTIYF. The CDR3 DNA reads as TGTGCCAGTAGTACAGGGTCTTCCGGAAACACCATATATTTT. Full variable domain (outside the CDR3, taken from reference TRBV19 and TRBJ1-3): DGGITQSPKYLFRKEGQNVTLSCEQNLNHDAMYWYRQDPGQGLRLIYYSQIVNDFQKGDIAEGYSVSREKKESFPLTVTSAQKNPTAFYLCASSTGSSGNTIYFGEGSWLTVV.

This clone showed up just once. This chain links TRBV6-2 or TRBV6-3 with TRBJ2-7; 10 bases agree with TRBD2. The germline CDR1 and CDR2 sequences are MNHEY and SVGEGT. The CDR3 is 18 residues long. V lost 0 bases to trimming and J lost 2 bases; unmatched junction nucleotides: 10. CDR3 sequence: CASSYSPNFSGRPYEQYF. For the CDR3, the DNA is TGTGCCAGCAGTTACTCGCCCAATTTTAGCGGGAGGCCCTACGAGCAGTACTTC.

V usage is TRBV11-2 and J usage is TRBJ2-2; 9 nucleotides match TRBD2. In germline, CDR1 is SGHAT, CDR2 FQNNGV. V lost 5 bases and J lost 2; bases outside the gene matches: 15. This CDR3 has 19 amino acids. The CDR3 region has the DNA TGTGCCAGCAGCCCTCTTTGGCTAGCGGGAAGCACCAACACCGGGGAGCTGTTTTTT. Translation gives CASSPLWLAGSTNTGELFF.

The V gene is TRBV19, the J gene TRBJ2-1; D is perhaps TRBD2 (6 bases). Germline CDR1 and CDR2: LNHDA and SQIVND (reference sequence). The V end was cut by 2 bases, the J end by 14 bases, with 13 bases between. The CDR3 spans 12 residues. The CDR3 DNA follows: TGTGCCAGTAGTATATTGGGGGGTAAAGAGTTCTTC. Translation: CASSILGGKEFF. The full variable domain, rest sourced from reference TRBV19 and TRBJ2-1, is DGGITQSPKYLFRKEGQNVTLSCEQNLNHDAMYWYRQDPGQGLRLIYYSQIVNDFQKGDIAEGYSVSREKKESFPLTVTSAQKNPTAFYLCASSILGGKEFFGPGTRLTVL.

This rearrangement joins TRBV28 to TRBJ1-2; TRBD1 aligns across 7 bases. This CDR3 is 13 amino acids long. V shed 6 bases and J 6 bases; nucleotides not matched to a gene: 7. Germline V lookup: CDR1 MDHEN, CDR2 SYDVKM. The CDR3 here is CASRAQGDNGYTF. DNA for the CDR3: TGTGCCAGCAGGGCTCAGGGGGACAATGGCTACACCTTC.

The CDR3 DNA follows: TGTGCCAGCAGCTCAGGCTCCCTGCCCTCGGAGCAGTTCTTC. This codes for CASSSGSLPSEQFF. The chain employs TRBV7-3 and TRBJ2-1; D remains ambiguous. V was shortened by 4 bases and J by 10 bases, with 17 bases between the two germline ends. Looked up from germline, CDR1 is SGHTA and CDR2 is FQGTGA. This CDR3 has 14 residues.

This rearrangement joins TRBV15 to TRBJ2-2; TRBD2 is a possible D gene (5 bases). The CDR3 spans 15 residues. Germline CDR1 and CDR2: LNHNV and YYDKDF (reference sequence). V dropped 0 bases and J dropped 1 base, with 6 bases sitting between them. The CDR3 region has the DNA TGTGCCACCAGCAGAGATCGGGGGAACACCGGGGAGCTGTTTTTT. Residues: CATSRDRGNTGELFF.

V gene TRBV4-2 combines with J gene TRBJ1-2, with 9 bases matching TRBD1. The CDR3 contains 13 residues. Germline CDR1 is LGHNA and CDR2 is YNFKEQ. The J segment lost 6 bases and the V segment lost 4 bases, leaving 3 bases of the junction unmatched. CDR3 DNA: TGTGCCAGCAGCCCGACAGGGGGGAATGGCTACACCTTC. Its translation: CASSPTGGNGYTF.

This clone was seen a few times. The chain recombines TRBV30 with TRBJ1-1, with D tentatively TRBD1 (5 bases). The CDR3 length is 15 residues. From germline, CDR1 is GTSNPN and CDR2 SVGIG (reference sequence). Trimming shortened V by 3 bases and J by 1 base, and 15 bases separated the two germline ends. CDR3 nucleotide sequence: TGTGCCTGGAGCGACAGTGACTTAGAGAACACTGAAGCTTTCTTT. Amino acid sequence: CAWSDSDLENTEAFF.

The chain links TRBV2 to TRBJ1-1; no definite D call. Germline-derived CDR1 and CDR2 are SNHLY and FYNNEI. The CDR3 totals 13 residues. Deletions cut 8 bases from V and 0 bases from J, with 10 bases between. Written as DNA, the CDR3 is TGTGCCAGCGGCCAGGTCGTGAACACTGAAGCTTTCTTT. Protein product: CASGQVVNTEAFF.

The rearrangement uses TRBV28 and TRBJ1-1; TRBD1 matches at 10 bases. Germline V gives CDR1 MDHEN, CDR2 SYDVKM. This CDR3 region has 14 residues. V trimming: 4 bases; J trimming: 5 bases; junction bases outside the gene matches: 4. CDR3 coding DNA: TGTGCCAGCAGTTCAGGGACAGGGGAAACTGAAGCTTTCTTT. Translating gives CASSSGTGETEAFF.

This clone appeared once. This chain joins TRBV12-3 or TRBV12-4 and TRBJ1-4; D ambiguous. The CDR3 spans 12 residues. V shed 8 bases and J shed 10 bases, with 14 bases lying between them. CDR3 nucleotides: TGTGCCAGCTCGTTCCGGGAAGCAAAACTGTTTTTT. This gives the protein CASSFREAKLFF.

CDR3 protein: CASNVGQGNTEAFF. CDR3 nucleotide sequence: TGCGCCAGCAACGTGGGACAGGGGAACACTGAAGCTTTCTTT. The V and J genes are TRBV5-1 and TRBJ1-1, with TRBD1 matching 9 bases. The CDR3 covers 14 residues. Germline CDR1 reads SGHRS; CDR2 reads YFSETQ. V shed 6 bases and J 1 base; nucleotides not matched to a gene: 4.